This is a list of T cell receptor beta chains from one sample in a study of shared clonotypes between healthy human individuals. Profiled with immunoSEQ multiplex PCR; TCRdb holds only in-frame clones, not every one. The sample lists more than 2 million clones, roughly 93% seen once, with less than 2% in the top ten. The sample taken for sequencing was naive CD8+ T cells from PBMCs. The receptors stem from a man younger than 35 in good health. Some clones in this sample may be carry-over from other donors' samples. Both conserved end residues are part of each CDR3. D genes are given only for firm matches. Clone sizes are given selectively: once, few, many, or a class where the clone is expanded.

j_call,v_call,d_call,clone_size,cdr3_nt,cdr3_aa
TRBJ1-2,TRBV30,TRBD1,NA,TGTGCCTGGAGTGTAGGGGGCGCGAATGGCTACACCTTC,CAWSVGGANGYTF
TRBJ2-2,TRBV6-5,NA,NA,TGTGCCAGCAGTTACTCTTTGGGGAGGACCGGGGAGCTGTTTTTT,CASSYSLGRTGELFF
TRBJ2-1,TRBV27,TRBD2,NA,TGTGCCAGCAGTTTAGGGGAGGGCCTATACAATGAGCAGTTCTTC,CASSLGEGLYNEQFF
TRBJ2-7,TRBV9,TRBD1,NA,TGTGCCAGCAGCGTAGGCTCCACAGGGGGCAAAAGCTACGAGCAGTACTTC,CASSVGSTGGKSYEQYF
TRBJ1-5,TRBV7-6,NA,NA,TGTGCCAGCAGCTTTTACAAGGGAGGTCAGCCCCAGCATTTT,CASSFYKGGQPQHF
TRBJ2-7,TRBV4-2,NA,NA,TGTGCCAGCAGCCAAGAGGGGGCCAGGGAGCAGTACTTC,CASSQEGAREQYF
TRBJ1-5,TRBV27,NA,once,TGTGCCAGCAGTTTATCGTATATGGGGCAGGCTGACTACAATCAGCCCCAGCATTTT,CASSLSYMGQADYNQPQHF
TRBJ2-7,TRBV6-5,NA,NA,TGTGCCAGCAGTTACTCGACAGGTTCCTCCTACGAGCAGTACTTC,CASSYSTGSSYEQYF
TRBJ2-1,TRBV27,NA,NA,TGTGCCAGTGGCCCACGGGGCCGCTCCTACAATGAGCAGTTCTTC,CASGPRGRSYNEQFF
TRBJ2-1,TRBV9,NA,NA,TGTGCCAGCAGCGCCCCTCTGGGGAACAATGAGCAGTTCTTC,CASSAPLGNNEQFF
TRBJ2-7,TRBV2,TRBD2,NA,TGTGCCAGCAGCGAGGGACTAGCGGGAGGTTACTACGAGCAGTACTTC,CASSEGLAGGYYEQYF
TRBJ1-2,TRBV5-1,TRBD1,NA,TGCGCCAGCAGCTTCGACAGGGGCGCGGGGGGCTACACCTTC,CASSFDRGAGGYTF
TRBJ2-1,TRBV28,TRBD2,NA,TGTGCCAGCAGTCCCGGCGGTGGGCGGGAGCTTGTCGATGAGCAGTTCTTC,CASSPGGGRELVDEQFF
TRBJ1-1,TRBV7-9,NA,NA,TGTGCCAGCACCCTAGCGGGCAGGGGTTATACTGAAGCTTTCTTT,CASTLAGRGYTEAFF
TRBJ1-1,TRBV19,NA,NA,TGTGCCAGTAGTATATCCGGAGCGAACACTGAAGCTTTCTTT,CASSISGANTEAFF
TRBJ1-5,TRBV11-2,NA,NA,TGTGCCAGCAGCCCCGGAGACTGGGTGAGCAATCAGCCCCAGCATTTT,CASSPGDWVSNQPQHF
TRBJ2-5,TRBV2,TRBD1,NA,TGTGCCAGAAACGGACAGGGAGAGGGAGAGACCCAGTACTTC,CARNGQGEGETQYF
TRBJ1-2,TRBV5-8,NA,NA,TGTGCCAGCAGCTTGTGGGGGTCCGGGGTCTATGGCTACACCTTC,CASSLWGSGVYGYTF
TRBJ2-5,TRBV19,NA,once,TGTGCCAGTAGTATGCGACGGATCCAAGAGACCCAGTACTTC,CASSMRRIQETQYF
TRBJ1-1,TRBV9,NA,few,TGTGCCAGCAGCCCCCGAGGGAACGCTGAAGCTTTCTTT,CASSPRGNAEAFF
TRBJ1-5,TRBV4-1,NA,NA,TGCGCCAGCAGCCAAGACCTTGAGGCCAGCCGGCCCCAGCATTTT,CASSQDLEASRPQHF
TRBJ2-7,TRBV11-2,NA,NA,TGTGCCAGCAGCTTATGGGGATCAGACGAGCAGTACTTC,CASSLWGSDEQYF
TRBJ1-5,TRBV19,NA,few,TGTGCCAGTATTAGCCTCAGGGATCAGCCCCAGCATTTT,CASISLRDQPQHF
TRBJ2-1,TRBV9,NA,NA,TGTGCCAGCAGCGTAGCGGGGAGAGACAATGAGCAGTTCTTC,CASSVAGRDNEQFF
TRBJ1-1,TRBV11-3,NA,NA,TGTGCCAGCAGCCCGGGGGGGACTGAAGCTTTCTTT,CASSPGGTEAFF
TRBJ2-7,TRBV19,NA,NA,TGTGCCAGTAGTATCGGGGCGGGGTGGGCCTACGAGCAGTACTTC,CASSIGAGWAYEQYF
TRBJ1-2,TRBV29-1,TRBD1,NA,TGCAGCGTTGAAACAGGGGGCTATGGCTACACCTTC,CSVETGGYGYTF
TRBJ2-1,TRBV4-3,TRBD2,NA,TGCGCCAGCAGCCAAGATAGGGCTAGCGGGTACAATGAGCAGTTCTTC,CASSQDRASGYNEQFF
TRBJ2-3,TRBV6-6,TRBD2,NA,TGTGCCAGCAGTTCGCTAGCGGGGATCACAGATACGCAGTATTTT,CASSSLAGITDTQYF
TRBJ2-1,TRBV2,TRBD1,NA,TGTGCCAGCAGGAGGACAGGGGGACCTCTAGTCCCCTACAATGAGCAGTTCTTC,CASRRTGGPLVPYNEQFF
TRBJ1-1,TRBV9,NA,few,TGTGCCAGCGCTTCGGGGGGTCCGGGCACTGAAGCTTTCTTT,CASASGGPGTEAFF
TRBJ2-3,TRBV27,NA,NA,TGTGCCAGCAGTGCTACAGATACGCAGTATTTT,CASSATDTQYF
TRBJ2-1,TRBV2,TRBD2,NA,TGTGCCAGCAGTGATGCGACTAGCGGGGTGTGGAATGAGCAGTTCTTC,CASSDATSGVWNEQFF
TRBJ1-4,TRBV5-4,NA,NA,TGTGCCAGCAGCTCCGGACCGGCCGCCGAAAAACTGTTTTTT,CASSSGPAAEKLFF
TRBJ2-4,TRBV6-1,NA,NA,TGTGCCAGCAAGGGGAACATTCAGTACTTC,CASKGNIQYF
TRBJ2-5,TRBV13,TRBD1,once,TGTGCCAGCAGCTTACGTGCCGGACAGGGGGGGAAAGAGACCCAGTACTTC,CASSLRAGQGGKETQYF
TRBJ2-7,TRBV11-2,NA,NA,TGTGCCAGCAGCTTAGTACCGGGAGTTTCCTACGAGCAGTACTTC,CASSLVPGVSYEQYF
TRBJ1-4,TRBV27,NA,once,TGTGCCAGCAGCTCAACGACGATGGACGGGAGTAATGAAAAACTGTTTTTT,CASSSTTMDGSNEKLFF
TRBJ1-5,TRBV15,TRBD1,NA,TGTGCCACCAGCAGACGGACAGGAGTTGTCAATCAGCCCCAGCATTTT,CATSRRTGVVNQPQHF
TRBJ1-1,TRBV15,NA,NA,TGTGCCACCAGCATAGGTAGGAACACTGAAGCTTTCTTT,CATSIGRNTEAFF
TRBJ2-3,TRBV7-9,TRBD2,NA,TGTGCCAGCAGCTTCCCGCGGGGGGAGTTCACAGATACGCAGTATTTT,CASSFPRGEFTDTQYF
TRBJ2-7,TRBV6-5,NA,NA,TGTGCCAGCAGTTACGGTTTCGCAGGGAGCGGTTACGAGCAGTACTTC,CASSYGFAGSGYEQYF
TRBJ2-7,TRBV27,NA,NA,NA,CASSSSGQGYEQYF
TRBJ2-7,TRBV11-2,NA,NA,TGTGCCAGCAGCCCCGGAGTTGCGGTGGTCATCTACGAGCAGTACTTC,CASSPGVAVVIYEQYF
TRBJ2-3,TRBV28,NA,NA,TGTGCCAGCAGCCCACCGGGCGGGATAGCAGATACGCAGTATTTT,CASSPPGGIADTQYF
TRBJ2-3,TRBV11-1,TRBD2,once,TGTGCCAGCAGCTTATTAGGGTTGCTAGCGGAGACCACAGATACGCAGTATTTT,CASSLLGLLAETTDTQYF
TRBJ2-1,TRBV19,NA,NA,TGTGCCAGTAGTATCCCAGCGGGCACCTACAATGAGCAGTTCTTC,CASSIPAGTYNEQFF
TRBJ1-2,TRBV27,NA,NA,TGTGCCAGCAGTCCCTCCAGTGGGCAACATAACTATGGCTACACCTTC,CASSPSSGQHNYGYTF
TRBJ1-5,TRBV28,TRBD1,NA,TGTGCCAGCAAGCGTGACAGGGAGGGGGTTAGCAATCAGCCCCAGCATTTT,CASKRDREGVSNQPQHF
TRBJ2-2,TRBV19,NA,once,TGTGCCAGTAGTATGCAGCGGCACACCGGGGAGCTGTTTTTT,CASSMQRHTGELFF
TRBJ1-5,TRBV19,NA,NA,TGTGCCAGTAGTATCAGGGAGTGGAATCAGCCCCAGCATTTT,CASSIREWNQPQHF
TRBJ2-3,TRBV4-2,NA,NA,TGTGCCAGCAGCCCCCGACAGAACACAGATACGCAGTATTTT,CASSPRQNTDTQYF
TRBJ2-2,TRBV19,NA,NA,TGTGCCACCAGGGGGACTTATTCCACCGGGGAGCTGTTTTTT,CATRGTYSTGELFF
TRBJ1-1,TRBV10-3,NA,NA,TGTGCCATCAGTGAGGATTCTTGGGGGGAGGGCACTGAAGCTTTCTTT,CAISEDSWGEGTEAFF
TRBJ2-2,TRBV4-3,NA,NA,TGCGCCAGCAGCCCGTGGCAGGGGGGCACCGGGGAGCTGTTTTTT,CASSPWQGGTGELFF
TRBJ2-7,TRBV10-2,NA,NA,TGCGCCAGCAGTGACATCTCCTACGAGCAGTACTTC,CASSDISYEQYF
TRBJ2-7,TRBV10-1,NA,NA,TGCGCCAGCAGTGAGGGGACTCGTTACGAGCAGTACTTC,CASSEGTRYEQYF
TRBJ2-2,TRBV30,NA,NA,TGTGCCTCGCAACAGGGGGCTCTTAGCGGGAGGTACACCGGGGAGCTGTTTTTT,CASQQGALSGRYTGELFF
TRBJ2-2,TRBV28,NA,NA,TGTGCCAGCTGGGGGGCTGGGGGAGGGCCCGTCGGGGAGCTGTTTTTT,CASWGAGGGPVGELFF
TRBJ2-1,TRBV7-3,NA,NA,TGTGCCAGCAGCTTAGTATCGGGAAACTACAATGAGCAGTTCTTC,CASSLVSGNYNEQFF